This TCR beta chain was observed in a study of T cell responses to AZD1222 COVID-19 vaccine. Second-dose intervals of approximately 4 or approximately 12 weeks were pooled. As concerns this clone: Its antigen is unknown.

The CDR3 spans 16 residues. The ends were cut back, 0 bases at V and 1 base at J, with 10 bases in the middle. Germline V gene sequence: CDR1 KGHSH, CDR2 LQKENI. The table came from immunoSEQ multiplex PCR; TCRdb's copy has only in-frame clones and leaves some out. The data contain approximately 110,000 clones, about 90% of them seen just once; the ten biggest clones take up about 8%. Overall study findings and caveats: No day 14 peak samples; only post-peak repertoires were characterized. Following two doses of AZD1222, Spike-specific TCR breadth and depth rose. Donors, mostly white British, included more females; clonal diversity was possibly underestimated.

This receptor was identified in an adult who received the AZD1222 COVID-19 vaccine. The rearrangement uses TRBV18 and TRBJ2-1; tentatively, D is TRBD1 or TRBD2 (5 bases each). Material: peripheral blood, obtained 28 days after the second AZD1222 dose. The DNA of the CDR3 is TGTGCCAGCTCACCACCGGGGGTCTATTCCTACAATGAGCAGTTCTTC. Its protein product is CASSPPGVYSYNEQFF.